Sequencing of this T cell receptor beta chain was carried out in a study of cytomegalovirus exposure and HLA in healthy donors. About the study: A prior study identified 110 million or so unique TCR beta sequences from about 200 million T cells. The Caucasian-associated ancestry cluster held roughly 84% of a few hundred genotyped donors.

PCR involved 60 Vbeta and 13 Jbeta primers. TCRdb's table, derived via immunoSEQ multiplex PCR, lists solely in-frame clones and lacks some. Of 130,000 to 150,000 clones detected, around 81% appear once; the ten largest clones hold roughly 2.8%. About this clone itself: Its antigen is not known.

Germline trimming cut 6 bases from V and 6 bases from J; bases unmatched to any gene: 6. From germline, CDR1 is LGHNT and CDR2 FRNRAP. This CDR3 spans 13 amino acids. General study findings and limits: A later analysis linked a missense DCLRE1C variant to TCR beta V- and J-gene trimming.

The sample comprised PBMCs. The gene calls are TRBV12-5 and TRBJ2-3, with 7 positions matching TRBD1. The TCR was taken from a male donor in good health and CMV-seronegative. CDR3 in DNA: TGTGCTAGTGGGACAGGGTATGTGGATACGCAGTATTTT. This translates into CASGTGYVDTQYF.